This record covers a single T cell receptor beta chain. What it binds is unknown. Original methodology: Because ImmunoSEQ provided only junction sequences with no quality scores, the filtering differed. Libraries were prepared by immunoSEQ multiplex PCR; TCRdb keeps only in-frame clonotypes and omits some of them. V, J and clone size reflect that table, while D and trimming were determined from the DNA. In the table there are about half a million clones, roughly three quarters of which are singletons. The study drew its donors from healthy HIV-negative adults without recent acute infections or vaccinations. Donors were Caucasian adults residing in Nashville, Tennessee, USA. The sample comes from a study of shared clonotypes between healthy human individuals. Study-wide points: Clonotype sharing across donors was expected to vary with sequencing depth.

This CDR3 comprises 16 residues. Germline loops: CDR1 SGHTA, CDR2 FQGTGA. Deletions cut 1 base from V and 1 base from J, with 13 bases between. The gene calls are TRBV7-3 and TRBJ1-1, with D hard to call. This clonotype originated in a woman between 35 and 50 years old in good health. Some clones in this sample may be carry-over from other donors' samples. Material for sequencing was PBMCs. CDR3 in DNA: TGTGCCAGCAGCTTAAGGGCCCTGGCCGGGAACACTGAAGCTTTCTTT. Its protein product is CASSLRALAGNTEAFF.